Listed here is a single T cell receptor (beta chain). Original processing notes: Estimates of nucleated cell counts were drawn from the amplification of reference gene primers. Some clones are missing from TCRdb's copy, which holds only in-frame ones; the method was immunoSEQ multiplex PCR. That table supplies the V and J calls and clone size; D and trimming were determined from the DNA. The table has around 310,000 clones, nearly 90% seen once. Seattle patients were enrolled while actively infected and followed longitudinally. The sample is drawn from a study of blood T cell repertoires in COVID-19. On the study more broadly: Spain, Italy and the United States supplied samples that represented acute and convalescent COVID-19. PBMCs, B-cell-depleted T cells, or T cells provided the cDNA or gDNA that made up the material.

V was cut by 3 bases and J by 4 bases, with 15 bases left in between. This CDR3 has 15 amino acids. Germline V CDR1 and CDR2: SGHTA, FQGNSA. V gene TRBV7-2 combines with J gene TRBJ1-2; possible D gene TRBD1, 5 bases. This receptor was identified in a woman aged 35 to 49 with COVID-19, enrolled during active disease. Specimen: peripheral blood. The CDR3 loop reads CASSFRQTEVYGYTF. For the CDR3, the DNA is TGTGCCAGCAGCTTCAGGCAGACAGAGGTCTATGGCTACACCTTC.